Detailed here is one T cell receptor beta chain. These data are taken from a study of T cell responses to AZD1222 COVID-19 vaccine. Using immunoSEQ multiplex PCR, the repertoire was profiled, and TCRdb retains in-frame clones only, with some absent. The sample lists 120,000 or so clones, about nine tenths occurring once. V lost 7 bases and J lost 3, with 25 bases in between. Germline loops: CDR1 MNHEY, CDR2 SMNVEV (reference sequence). This CDR3 spans 18 amino acids. The chain has TRBV27 and TRBJ1-5; D perhaps matches TRBD1 (5 bases). The TCR sequence derives from an adult in good health. Here the sequenced sample was peripheral blood, taken on day 0 of AZD1222 vaccination. Here the CDR3 DNA reads TGTGCCAGCACCCATCGGGACGTCCGGGGGTGGGTCAATCAGCCCCAGCATTTT. Translation: CASTHRDVRGWVNQPQHF.